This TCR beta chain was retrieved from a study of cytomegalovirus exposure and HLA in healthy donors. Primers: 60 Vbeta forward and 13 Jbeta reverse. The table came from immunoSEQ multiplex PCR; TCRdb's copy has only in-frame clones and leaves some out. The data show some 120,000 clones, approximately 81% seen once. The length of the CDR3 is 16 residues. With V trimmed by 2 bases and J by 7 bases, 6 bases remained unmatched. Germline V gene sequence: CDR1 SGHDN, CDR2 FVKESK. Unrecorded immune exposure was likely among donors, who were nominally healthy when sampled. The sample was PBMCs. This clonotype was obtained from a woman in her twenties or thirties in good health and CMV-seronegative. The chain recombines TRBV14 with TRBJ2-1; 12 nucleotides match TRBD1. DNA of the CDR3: TGTGCCAGCAGCCAATCCGGGACAGGGGGCAGGAATGAGCAGTTCTTC. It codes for CASSQSGTGGRNEQFF.